This is a list of T cell receptor beta chains from one sample in a study of CD8 T cells in Susac syndrome. TCRdb recomputed calls from the immunoSEQ multiplex PCR reads with MiXCR, one row per CDR3 protein. Altogether approximately 110,000 distinct CDR3 sequences are present, 95% to 98% being singletons, with the ten largest covering roughly 0.099%. The sequenced sample consisted of CD4+ T cells from PBMCs. Receptor source: a human donor in good health. Each CDR3 is given with its conserved first and last residue. Each record gives: D gene, V gene, J gene, clone size, CDR3 DNA, CDR3 protein. D genes are given only for firm matches. Expanded clones are given a class, and other clones once, few, many or no size at all.

d_gene: TRBD1; v_gene: TRBV28; j_gene: TRBJ2-3; abundance: .; CDR3nt: TGTGCCAGCAGTACGGCCGGGACAGGCTACACAGATACGCAGTATTTT; CDR3aa: CASSTAGTGYTDTQYF
d_gene: .; v_gene: TRBV28; j_gene: TRBJ2-3; abundance: .; CDR3nt: TGTGCCAGCAGTTCACTCACAGATACGCAGTATTTT; CDR3aa: CASSSLTDTQYF
d_gene: .; v_gene: TRBV5-1; j_gene: TRBJ2-7; abundance: .; CDR3nt: TGCGCCAGCAGCTTGTCAAACGAGCAGTACTTC; CDR3aa: CASSLSNEQYF
d_gene: .; v_gene: TRBV7-2; j_gene: TRBJ1-1; abundance: .; CDR3nt: TGTGCCAGCAGCGATAATTTCTGGCTCGAAGCTTTCTTT; CDR3aa: CASSDNFWLEAFF
d_gene: TRBD2; v_gene: TRBV4-1; j_gene: TRBJ2-7; abundance: .; CDR3nt: TGCGCCAGCAGCCAAGATCCTCGACTAGCGGCACGCTACGAGCAGTACTTC; CDR3aa: CASSQDPRLAARYEQYF
d_gene: .; v_gene: TRBV6-5; j_gene: TRBJ2-5; abundance: once; CDR3nt: TGTGCCAGCAGTTACGCCTGGGGGAGGCAAGAGACCCAGTACTTC; CDR3aa: CASSYAWGRQETQYF
d_gene: TRBD2; v_gene: TRBV19; j_gene: TRBJ2-3; abundance: once; CDR3nt: TGTGCCAGTAGTATCGGGTTTATGAGCGGGAGCCCTGATACGCAGTATTTT; CDR3aa: CASSIGFMSGSPDTQYF
d_gene: TRBD2; v_gene: TRBV5-6; j_gene: TRBJ2-3; abundance: .; CDR3nt: TGTGCCAGCAGCATCGTAGGGGCGGGAGTAAAAGATACGCAGTATTTT; CDR3aa: CASSIVGAGVKDTQYF
d_gene: .; v_gene: TRBV29-1; j_gene: TRBJ1-2; abundance: .; CDR3nt: TGCAGCGTTGAGATCCAAAGCTATGGCTACACCTTC; CDR3aa: CSVEIQSYGYTF
d_gene: .; v_gene: TRBV15; j_gene: TRBJ2-3; abundance: .; CDR3nt: TGTGCCACCAGCAGAGATGGGGCTGGTCGAAGAGAGGATACGCAGTATTTT; CDR3aa: CATSRDGAGRREDTQYF
d_gene: TRBD2; v_gene: TRBV5-6; j_gene: TRBJ2-1; abundance: .; CDR3nt: TGTGCCAGCAGCTTGGCGGGGGGGCCTACTTATGAGCAGTTCTTC; CDR3aa: CASSLAGGPTYEQFF
d_gene: .; v_gene: TRBV6-2/TRBV6-3; j_gene: TRBJ2-5; abundance: .; CDR3nt: TGTGCCAGCAGTTACGAGAGGTCTACCCAAGAGACCCAGTACTTC; CDR3aa: CASSYERSTQETQYF
d_gene: .; v_gene: TRBV29-1; j_gene: TRBJ2-3; abundance: .; CDR3nt: TGCAGCGTAGACTACCGATCGGGGGATACGCAGTATTTT; CDR3aa: CSVDYRSGDTQYF
d_gene: .; v_gene: TRBV4-1; j_gene: TRBJ2-7; abundance: .; CDR3nt: TGCGCCAGCAGCCAAGTCCGGATCTACGAGCAGTACTTC; CDR3aa: CASSQVRIYEQYF
d_gene: .; v_gene: TRBV29-1; j_gene: TRBJ1-1; abundance: .; CDR3nt: TGCAGCGTTTATGCCTGGAACACTGAAGCTTTCTTT; CDR3aa: CSVYAWNTEAFF
d_gene: .; v_gene: TRBV12-3/TRBV12-4; j_gene: TRBJ2-5; abundance: .; CDR3nt: TGTGCCAGCAGTTTCCGGGAAGAAGAGACCCAGTACTTC; CDR3aa: CASSFREEETQYF
d_gene: TRBD1; v_gene: TRBV12-3/TRBV12-4; j_gene: TRBJ2-3; abundance: .; CDR3nt: TGTGCCAGCAGTTTAGCTCAGGGGGCGATAGATACGCAGTATTTT; CDR3aa: CASSLAQGAIDTQYF
d_gene: TRBD2; v_gene: TRBV4-3; j_gene: TRBJ2-5; abundance: .; CDR3nt: TGCGCCAGCAGCCAAGCACCGGGACTAGAAGAGACCCAGTACTTC; CDR3aa: CASSQAPGLEETQYF
d_gene: TRBD1; v_gene: TRBV15; j_gene: TRBJ2-7; abundance: .; CDR3nt: TGTGCCACCAGCAGAGCTACGGGACAGATCTACGAGCAGTACTTC; CDR3aa: CATSRATGQIYEQYF
d_gene: TRBD2; v_gene: TRBV3-1; j_gene: TRBJ2-7; abundance: .; CDR3nt: TGTGCCAGCAGCCAACCTAGCGGGGCAAACTACGAGCAGTACTTC; CDR3aa: CASSQPSGANYEQYF
d_gene: TRBD2; v_gene: TRBV2; j_gene: TRBJ2-1; abundance: once; CDR3nt: TGTGCCAGCACGGGCGGGAGGAATGAGCAGTTCTTC; CDR3aa: CASTGGRNEQFF
d_gene: .; v_gene: TRBV20-1; j_gene: TRBJ2-6; abundance: .; CDR3nt: TGCAGTGCTAAGGACAGCCGGGCCAACGTCCTGACTTTC; CDR3aa: CSAKDSRANVLTF
d_gene: .; v_gene: TRBV9; j_gene: TRBJ2-7; abundance: .; CDR3nt: TGTGCCAGCAGCGTAGCGGCAGAGGGGACCGAGCAGTACTTC; CDR3aa: CASSVAAEGTEQYF
d_gene: .; v_gene: TRBV3-1; j_gene: TRBJ2-2; abundance: .; CDR3nt: TGTGCCAGCAGCCCCACAACGAACACCGGGGAGCTGTTTTTT; CDR3aa: CASSPTTNTGELFF
d_gene: .; v_gene: TRBV4-3; j_gene: TRBJ2-7; abundance: once; CDR3nt: TGCGCCAGCAGCCTTAACCGGGCCGGGTACGAGCAGTACTTC; CDR3aa: CASSLNRAGYEQYF
d_gene: TRBD1; v_gene: TRBV29-1; j_gene: TRBJ2-7; abundance: once; CDR3nt: TGCAGCGTTTACGGCATCCCAGGACAGGGGTTCGACGAGCAGTACTTC; CDR3aa: CSVYGIPGQGFDEQYF
d_gene: .; v_gene: TRBV12-3/TRBV12-4; j_gene: TRBJ2-2; abundance: .; CDR3nt: TGTGCCAGCATCCCCCCCGGACGGACGAACACCGGGGAGCTGTTTTTT; CDR3aa: CASIPPGRTNTGELFF
d_gene: .; v_gene: TRBV12-3/TRBV12-4; j_gene: TRBJ2-4; abundance: .; CDR3nt: TGTGCCAGCAGTCGAGACACTTTAGCCAAAAACATTCAGTACTTC; CDR3aa: CASSRDTLAKNIQYF
d_gene: .; v_gene: TRBV12-3/TRBV12-4; j_gene: TRBJ1-3; abundance: once; CDR3nt: TGTGCCAGCAGTCGTCAGGGAAACTCTGGAAACACCATATATTTT; CDR3aa: CASSRQGNSGNTIYF
d_gene: .; v_gene: TRBV20-1; j_gene: TRBJ2-5; abundance: .; CDR3nt: TGCAGTGCTACAGCGAAGAAAGAGACCCAGTACTTC; CDR3aa: CSATAKKETQYF
d_gene: TRBD2; v_gene: TRBV20-1; j_gene: TRBJ2-1; abundance: .; CDR3nt: TGCAGTGCTAGAGAGGACTTGTCGGGGGGGACCTCTCGCTCCTACAATGAGCAGTTCTTC; CDR3aa: CSAREDLSGGTSRSYNEQFF
d_gene: TRBD1; v_gene: TRBV18; j_gene: TRBJ2-1; abundance: .; CDR3nt: TGTGCCAGCTCACCAATGAGGGGACAGGGGGGGAATGAGCAGTTCTTC; CDR3aa: CASSPMRGQGGNEQFF
d_gene: TRBD1; v_gene: TRBV5-1; j_gene: TRBJ2-1; abundance: .; CDR3nt: TGCGCCAGCAGCTCCTCCGGGACAGGCCACAATGAGCAGTTCTTC; CDR3aa: CASSSSGTGHNEQFF
d_gene: TRBD2; v_gene: TRBV29-1; j_gene: TRBJ2-3; abundance: .; CDR3nt: TGCAGCGGACAGAATTTAGCGGGGGCAACTAGCACAGATACGCAGTATTTT; CDR3aa: CSGQNLAGATSTDTQYF
d_gene: .; v_gene: TRBV5-4; j_gene: TRBJ2-3; abundance: .; CDR3nt: TGTGCCAGCAGGTCGGGGGTCACAGATACGCAGTATTTT; CDR3aa: CASRSGVTDTQYF
d_gene: .; v_gene: TRBV9; j_gene: TRBJ2-2; abundance: .; CDR3nt: TGTGCCAGCAGCCCCAGCCGGGGAAACACCGGGGAGCTGTTTTTT; CDR3aa: CASSPSRGNTGELFF
d_gene: TRBD1; v_gene: TRBV5-6; j_gene: TRBJ2-3; abundance: .; CDR3nt: TGTGCCAGCAGCTTCTACAGGGGCCCCACATCCACAGATACGCAGTATTTT; CDR3aa: CASSFYRGPTSTDTQYF
d_gene: .; v_gene: TRBV30; j_gene: TRBJ2-1; abundance: .; CDR3nt: TGTGCCTGGAGTGTATTTAATGAGCAGTTCTTC; CDR3aa: CAWSVFNEQFF
d_gene: TRBD1; v_gene: TRBV5-6; j_gene: TRBJ1-1; abundance: .; CDR3nt: TGTGCCAGCAGCTTAACCGGGACAGGGGGCACTGAAGCTTTCTTT; CDR3aa: CASSLTGTGGTEAFF
d_gene: .; v_gene: TRBV7-3; j_gene: TRBJ2-5; abundance: .; CDR3nt: TGTGCCAGCAGCGATGGGGTGGGAGAGACCCAGTACTTC; CDR3aa: CASSDGVGETQYF
d_gene: TRBD1; v_gene: TRBV5-4; j_gene: TRBJ1-6; abundance: .; CDR3nt: TGTGCCAGCAGCATACAGGGGATGAATTCACCCCTCCACTTT; CDR3aa: CASSIQGMNSPLHF
d_gene: .; v_gene: TRBV5-4; j_gene: TRBJ2-7; abundance: .; CDR3nt: TGTGCCAGCAGCCTGTCCGCTTCCAGCTCCTACGAGCAGTACTTC; CDR3aa: CASSLSASSSYEQYF
d_gene: .; v_gene: TRBV5-1; j_gene: TRBJ2-7; abundance: .; CDR3nt: TGCGCCAGCAGCACCCGCGACACTGCGGGGGAGCAGTACTTC; CDR3aa: CASSTRDTAGEQYF
d_gene: .; v_gene: TRBV6-4; j_gene: TRBJ1-1; abundance: .; CDR3nt: TGTGCCAGCAGTGCAGAGGCGAACACTGAAGCTTTCTTT; CDR3aa: CASSAEANTEAFF
d_gene: TRBD2; v_gene: TRBV24-1; j_gene: TRBJ2-5; abundance: once; CDR3nt: TGTGCCACCAGTGATTTTAGGACTAGCGGGGGGAGGGAGACCCAGTACTTC; CDR3aa: CATSDFRTSGGRETQYF
d_gene: .; v_gene: TRBV7-9; j_gene: TRBJ1-1; abundance: .; CDR3nt: TGTGCCAGCAGCTTTGGGGGGAACACTGAAGCTTTCTTT; CDR3aa: CASSFGGNTEAFF